A selection of T cell receptor beta chains follows, all from one sample in a study of PD-1 blockade in classical Hodgkin lymphoma. Libraries were prepared by immunoSEQ multiplex PCR; TCRdb keeps only in-frame clonotypes and omits some of them. The sample yields about 64,000 clones, less than 95% seen once. The sequencing here drew on peripheral blood mononuclear cells (PBMCs), taken before the fourth cycle of nivolumab. These receptors all stem from a human donor with classical Hodgkin lymphoma. Each CDR3 is given with its conserved first and last residue. The order of the fields is CDR3 length, J gene, V gene, D gene, CDR3 protein. D genes are given only for firm matches.

CDR3 length: 21
J gene: TRBJ2-1
V gene: TRBV27
D gene: TRBD2
CDR3 protein: CASRKGTSGGAWTASYNEQFF

CDR3 length: 15
J gene: TRBJ1-3
V gene: TRBV4-1
D gene: TRBD1
CDR3 protein: CASSQLQGARNTIYF

CDR3 length: 12
J gene: TRBJ2-7
V gene: TRBV6-5
D gene: -
CDR3 protein: CASSGPNYEQYF

CDR3 length: 18
J gene: TRBJ1-3
V gene: TRBV4-1
D gene: -
CDR3 protein: CASSHPPPPRQVRNTIYF

CDR3 length: 13
J gene: TRBJ2-7
V gene: TRBV30
D gene: -
CDR3 protein: CAWSGGPHYEQYF

CDR3 length: 14
J gene: TRBJ2-4
V gene: TRBV2
D gene: -
CDR3 protein: CASLSPLAKNIQYF

CDR3 length: 15
J gene: TRBJ1-5
V gene: TRBV19
D gene: -
CDR3 protein: CASSPGRYSNQPQHF

CDR3 length: 14
J gene: TRBJ1-5
V gene: TRBV6-4
D gene: TRBD1
CDR3 protein: CASKDRAGSQPQHF

CDR3 length: 19
J gene: TRBJ1-5
V gene: TRBV15
D gene: TRBD1
CDR3 protein: CATSRDPDRVGPSGQPQHF

CDR3 length: 15
J gene: TRBJ1-1
V gene: TRBV7-8
D gene: -
CDR3 protein: CASSLVGGPDTEAFF

CDR3 length: 13
J gene: TRBJ2-5
V gene: TRBV15
D gene: -
CDR3 protein: CATSMGNQETQYF

CDR3 length: 16
J gene: TRBJ2-3
V gene: TRBV30
D gene: -
CDR3 protein: CALAGDGGPYEYTQYF

CDR3 length: 13
J gene: TRBJ1-4
V gene: TRBV5-6
D gene: -
CDR3 protein: CASSPTGFEKLFF

CDR3 length: 14
J gene: TRBJ2-3
V gene: TRBV2
D gene: -
CDR3 protein: CASTTHGGTDTQYF

CDR3 length: 12
J gene: TRBJ1-3
V gene: TRBV10-3
D gene: -
CDR3 protein: CAIMPQGNTIYF

CDR3 length: 14
J gene: TRBJ2-7
V gene: TRBV18
D gene: TRBD2
CDR3 protein: CASSPSGLELEQYF

CDR3 length: 13
J gene: TRBJ1-2
V gene: TRBV27
D gene: TRBD1
CDR3 protein: CASSSGQGYGYTF

CDR3 length: 13
J gene: TRBJ2-5
V gene: TRBV2
D gene: TRBD1
CDR3 protein: CASSGTGRETQYF

CDR3 length: 13
J gene: TRBJ1-1
V gene: TRBV2
D gene: -
CDR3 protein: CASSESWGAEAFF

CDR3 length: 13
J gene: TRBJ2-1
V gene: TRBV28
D gene: -
CDR3 protein: CASSHTGGSEQFF

CDR3 length: 15
J gene: TRBJ2-3
V gene: TRBV7-9
D gene: -
CDR3 protein: CASSWDSVGPDTQYF

CDR3 length: 14
J gene: TRBJ1-1
V gene: TRBV6-5
D gene: -
CDR3 protein: CASSDDRPNTEAFF

CDR3 length: 15
J gene: TRBJ2-7
V gene: TRBV5-1
D gene: TRBD2
CDR3 protein: CASSHSGGSSYEQYF

CDR3 length: 14
J gene: TRBJ1-3
V gene: TRBV5-4
D gene: -
CDR3 protein: CASSSQDRGNTIYF

CDR3 length: 13
J gene: TRBJ2-7
V gene: TRBV5-3
D gene: -
CDR3 protein: CASSLVPGDEQYF

CDR3 length: 13
J gene: TRBJ2-7
V gene: TRBV5-4
D gene: TRBD1
CDR3 protein: CASRDRGSGEQYF

CDR3 length: 13
J gene: TRBJ1-1
V gene: TRBV5-1
D gene: -
CDR3 protein: CASSLVGDTEAFF

CDR3 length: 14
J gene: TRBJ1-2
V gene: TRBV27
D gene: -
CDR3 protein: CASSGWGTLDGYTF

CDR3 length: 11
J gene: TRBJ1-3
V gene: TRBV11-2
D gene: -
CDR3 protein: CASNPLNTIYF

CDR3 length: 13
J gene: TRBJ1-1
V gene: TRBV29-1
D gene: -
CDR3 protein: CSVDGLSVPGAFF

CDR3 length: 14
J gene: TRBJ1-6
V gene: TRBV4-1
D gene: -
CDR3 protein: CASSPLITGSPLHF

CDR3 length: 15
J gene: TRBJ1-2
V gene: TRBV6-1
D gene: -
CDR3 protein: CASSEGRTINYGYTF

CDR3 length: 15
J gene: TRBJ2-3
V gene: TRBV27
D gene: TRBD2
CDR3 protein: CASSVETGGGDTQYF

CDR3 length: 15
J gene: TRBJ1-1
V gene: TRBV9
D gene: -
CDR3 protein: CASSVDEVGRSEAFF

CDR3 length: 19
J gene: TRBJ1-4
V gene: TRBV29-1
D gene: -
CDR3 protein: CSVRGGVSGTSATNEKLFF

CDR3 length: 17
J gene: TRBJ2-7
V gene: TRBV28
D gene: TRBD1
CDR3 protein: CASSLFHRTGASSAQYF

CDR3 length: 14
J gene: TRBJ2-5
V gene: TRBV27
D gene: TRBD2
CDR3 protein: CASSLYWGGETQYF

CDR3 length: 13
J gene: TRBJ2-3
V gene: TRBV6-4
D gene: -
CDR3 protein: CASSTTRRDTQYF

CDR3 length: 15
J gene: TRBJ2-7
V gene: TRBV10-3
D gene: -
CDR3 protein: CAISEGVAASYEQYF

CDR3 length: 16
J gene: TRBJ2-7
V gene: TRBV7-9
D gene: -
CDR3 protein: CASSHSGTSNSYEQYF

CDR3 length: 15
J gene: TRBJ1-1
V gene: TRBV28
D gene: TRBD1
CDR3 protein: CASSSLTGMNTEAFF

CDR3 length: 14
J gene: TRBJ2-7
V gene: TRBV6-6
D gene: -
CDR3 protein: CASRNLIGGSEQYF

CDR3 length: 14
J gene: TRBJ2-2
V gene: TRBV6-1
D gene: -
CDR3 protein: CASSETGYAGELFF

CDR3 length: 11
J gene: TRBJ1-1
V gene: TRBV30
D gene: -
CDR3 protein: CAWIPVPEAFF

CDR3 length: 16
J gene: TRBJ2-3
V gene: TRBV6-5
D gene: TRBD2
CDR3 protein: CASSYLLAGAADTQYF

CDR3 length: 15
J gene: TRBJ1-2
V gene: TRBV6-5
D gene: -
CDR3 protein: CASSMVTINDYGYTF

CDR3 length: 15
J gene: TRBJ1-6
V gene: TRBV10-2
D gene: -
CDR3 protein: CASSEGAGLNSPLHF

CDR3 length: 12
J gene: TRBJ1-1
V gene: TRBV2
D gene: -
CDR3 protein: CASTRLNTEAFF

CDR3 length: 15
J gene: TRBJ1-1
V gene: TRBV6-6
D gene: -
CDR3 protein: CASSPPGFMNTEAFF

CDR3 length: 12
J gene: TRBJ2-1
V gene: TRBV2
D gene: -
CDR3 protein: CASRDSYNEQFF

CDR3 length: 15
J gene: TRBJ2-3
V gene: TRBV5-1
D gene: -
CDR3 protein: CASSLGASTRDTQYF

CDR3 length: 15
J gene: TRBJ2-7
V gene: TRBV5-1
D gene: -
CDR3 protein: CASSPITGRLYEQYF

CDR3 length: 13
J gene: TRBJ1-1
V gene: TRBV7-9
D gene: -
CDR3 protein: CASSLDPNTEAFF

CDR3 length: 15
J gene: TRBJ2-1
V gene: TRBV7-9
D gene: -
CDR3 protein: CASSLFLSGENEQFF

CDR3 length: 15
J gene: TRBJ2-3
V gene: TRBV4-2
D gene: -
CDR3 protein: CASRTANLGADTQYF

CDR3 length: 12
J gene: TRBJ1-1
V gene: TRBV10-2
D gene: TRBD1
CDR3 protein: CASMGGQREAFF